The following is a T cell receptor beta chain sequence with its context. The data are from a study of blood T cell repertoires in COVID-19. Sequencing was performed with immunoSEQ multiplex PCR; in TCRdb, only in-frame clones are kept and a portion is missing. This repertoire shows about 49,000 clones, about 88% found once; its top ten account for around 5%. The CDR3 contains 16 residues. Germline V gene data show CDR1 as MNHEY and CDR2 as SMNVEV (reference sequence). V was clipped by 0 bases and J by 5 bases; unmatched bases: 4. The chain carries TRBV27 and TRBJ2-1, with 10 bases aligning to TRBD1. The TCR comes from a man between 40 and 49 years old with active COVID-19. The sample was peripheral blood. The CDR3 protein is CASSLSRGTGDNEQFF. In DNA, the CDR3 is TGTGCCAGCAGTTTATCGAGGGGGACAGGGGACAATGAGCAGTTCTTC.